A selection of T cell receptor beta chains follows, all from one sample in a study of cytomegalovirus exposure and HLA in healthy donors. The repertoire was sequenced with immunoSEQ multiplex PCR; TCRdb's copy has only in-frame clones and lacks some. The sample has hundreds of thousands of clones, roughly 89% seen once. Sequencing was done on a sample of PBMCs. The receptor source for this set is a woman aged 18-29 years in good health and CMV-seronegative. Each CDR3 is given with its conserved first and last residue. Fields, in order: D gene, J gene, V gene, clone size, CDR3 DNA, CDR3 protein. The D gene is left open where the match is weak. Part of the rows lack a size; the others show once, few, many or a class for expanded clones.

D gene: TRBD1; J gene: TRBJ1-6; V gene: TRBV2; clone size: .; CDR3 DNA: TGTGCCAGCAGTGACACGGACAGGGCTTATAATTCACCCCTCCACTTT; CDR3 protein: CASSDTDRAYNSPLHF
D gene: TRBD1; J gene: TRBJ2-7; V gene: TRBV7-9; clone size: once; CDR3 DNA: TGTGCCAGCAGACTACAGGGGGCATACTACGAGCAGTACTTC; CDR3 protein: CASRLQGAYYEQYF
D gene: .; J gene: TRBJ1-5; V gene: TRBV27; clone size: few; CDR3 DNA: TGTGCCGGCCCGGGGGTCTATAGCAATCAGCCCCAGCATTTT; CDR3 protein: CAGPGVYSNQPQHF
D gene: .; J gene: TRBJ2-7; V gene: TRBV6-6; clone size: .; CDR3 DNA: TGTGCCAGCGGCGCAGGGAACTACGAGCAGTACTTC; CDR3 protein: CASGAGNYEQYF
D gene: .; J gene: TRBJ1-4; V gene: TRBV6-5; clone size: .; CDR3 DNA: TGTGCCAGCACCTCAACAGGGTTGGCTAATGAAAAACTGTTTTTT; CDR3 protein: CASTSTGLANEKLFF
D gene: TRBD2; J gene: TRBJ2-1; V gene: TRBV4-1; clone size: .; CDR3 DNA: TGCGCCAGCAGCCAAGACGGGAGGAATGAGCAGTTCTTC; CDR3 protein: CASSQDGRNEQFF
D gene: .; J gene: TRBJ1-2; V gene: TRBV7-2; clone size: few; CDR3 DNA: TGTGCCAGCAGTTCGGGAAAACACTATGGCTACACCTTC; CDR3 protein: CASSSGKHYGYTF
D gene: TRBD1; J gene: TRBJ1-1; V gene: TRBV6-5; clone size: .; CDR3 DNA: TGTGCCAGCAGCCCAGGGGGGACTGAAGCTTTCTTT; CDR3 protein: CASSPGGTEAFF
D gene: .; J gene: TRBJ1-1; V gene: TRBV2; clone size: once; CDR3 DNA: TGTGCCAGCAGTGAAGTTTCGACAAGTTACACTGAAGCTTTCTTT; CDR3 protein: CASSEVSTSYTEAFF
D gene: .; J gene: TRBJ1-1; V gene: TRBV10-1; clone size: .; CDR3 DNA: TGCGCCAGCAGTGAGTGGACAGTTGGGAACACTGAAGCTTTCTTT; CDR3 protein: CASSEWTVGNTEAFF
D gene: .; J gene: TRBJ1-3; V gene: TRBV2; clone size: .; CDR3 DNA: TGTGCCAGCAGTGAAGCCTTCGGCTCTGGAAACACCATATATTTT; CDR3 protein: CASSEAFGSGNTIYF
D gene: .; J gene: TRBJ1-2; V gene: TRBV4-2; clone size: .; CDR3 DNA: TGTGCCAGCAGCCAAGTTACGACAGGCCCCTATGGCTACACCTTC; CDR3 protein: CASSQVTTGPYGYTF
D gene: TRBD1; J gene: TRBJ2-6; V gene: TRBV15; clone size: .; CDR3 DNA: TGTGCCACCAGCAGAGGACAGGGGGGCTCTGGGGCCAACGTCCTGACTTTC; CDR3 protein: CATSRGQGGSGANVLTF
D gene: TRBD2; J gene: TRBJ2-3; V gene: TRBV2; clone size: .; CDR3 DNA: TGTGCCAGCAAGACTAGCGGGAGGCGCACAGATACGCAGTATTTT; CDR3 protein: CASKTSGRRTDTQYF
D gene: TRBD2; J gene: TRBJ2-5; V gene: TRBV2; clone size: .; CDR3 DNA: TGTGCCACTATTAGCGGGGGGGCCGACTGGGGGACCCAGTACTTC; CDR3 protein: CATISGGADWGTQYF
D gene: .; J gene: TRBJ2-5; V gene: TRBV27; clone size: .; CDR3 DNA: TGTGCCAGCAGACCCGGTGTGTCGCAAGAGACCCAGTACTTC; CDR3 protein: CASRPGVSQETQYF
D gene: TRBD1; J gene: TRBJ2-7; V gene: TRBV5-1; clone size: .; CDR3 DNA: TGCGCCAGCAGTTCTCTCCCGGGACAGGGAACAATCTCCTACGAGCAGTACTTC; CDR3 protein: CASSSLPGQGTISYEQYF
D gene: .; J gene: TRBJ2-3; V gene: TRBV6-5; clone size: .; CDR3 DNA: TGTGCCAGCAGTCCCGGGACGGGAGACACAGATACGCAGTATTTT; CDR3 protein: CASSPGTGDTDTQYF
D gene: .; J gene: TRBJ1-2; V gene: TRBV5-6; clone size: .; CDR3 DNA: TGTGCCAGCAGCTTGCCCGGGTCTGACTATGGCTACACCTTC; CDR3 protein: CASSLPGSDYGYTF
D gene: .; J gene: TRBJ2-7; V gene: TRBV20-1; clone size: .; CDR3 DNA: TGCAGTGGTACCGGGGGATACGAGCAGTACTTC; CDR3 protein: CSGTGGYEQYF
D gene: TRBD1; J gene: TRBJ1-2; V gene: TRBV19; clone size: .; CDR3 DNA: TGTGCCAGTAGTATGGACAGGGGACGGTATGGCTACACCTTC; CDR3 protein: CASSMDRGRYGYTF
D gene: TRBD2; J gene: TRBJ2-7; V gene: TRBV5-1; clone size: .; CDR3 DNA: TGCGCCAGCAGCTTCTTTACCGGACTAGCCTACGAGCAGTACTTC; CDR3 protein: CASSFFTGLAYEQYF
D gene: .; J gene: TRBJ1-1; V gene: TRBV27; clone size: .; CDR3 DNA: TGTGCCAGCAGTTTGCGCGCCTTGGACACTGAAGCTTTCTTT; CDR3 protein: CASSLRALDTEAFF
D gene: TRBD1; J gene: TRBJ1-2; V gene: TRBV2; clone size: .; CDR3 DNA: TGTGCCAGCCCGGAGGGGGCGGGTGGCTACACCTTC; CDR3 protein: CASPEGAGGYTF
D gene: TRBD2; J gene: TRBJ2-2; V gene: TRBV2; clone size: .; CDR3 DNA: TGTGCCAGCAGTGAAGGCGCGACTAGCGGGGTCAGGGGGGAGCTGTTTTTT; CDR3 protein: CASSEGATSGVRGELFF
D gene: .; J gene: TRBJ1-5; V gene: TRBV4-1; clone size: few; CDR3 DNA: TGCGCCAGCAGCCACCCCGGGGGTTGGCAGCCCCAGCATTTT; CDR3 protein: CASSHPGGWQPQHF
D gene: .; J gene: TRBJ1-3; V gene: TRBV7-6; clone size: .; CDR3 DNA: TGTGCCAGCAGCGTAGGCGAGAACGCGGTATACTCTGGAAACACCATATATTTT; CDR3 protein: CASSVGENAVYSGNTIYF
D gene: .; J gene: TRBJ1-1; V gene: TRBV5-6; clone size: .; CDR3 DNA: TGTGCCAGCAGCTTGGAAGAGATATCGAACACTGAAGCTTTCTTT; CDR3 protein: CASSLEEISNTEAFF
D gene: .; J gene: TRBJ1-5; V gene: TRBV27; clone size: .; CDR3 DNA: TGTGCCAGCAGTCCAGGACAGAGCAATCAGCCCCAGCATTTT; CDR3 protein: CASSPGQSNQPQHF
D gene: .; J gene: TRBJ1-1; V gene: TRBV5-1; clone size: .; CDR3 DNA: TGCGCCAGCAGCCCCCTACAGGGACAGAACACTGAAGCTTTCTTT; CDR3 protein: CASSPLQGQNTEAFF
D gene: TRBD1; J gene: TRBJ1-5; V gene: TRBV14; clone size: .; CDR3 DNA: TGTGCCAGCAGCCAGCCCTTTCCCGACAGGGGCGCGTATCAGCCCCAGCATTTT; CDR3 protein: CASSQPFPDRGAYQPQHF
D gene: .; J gene: TRBJ1-2; V gene: TRBV4-2; clone size: once; CDR3 DNA: TGTGCCAGCAGCCACGCCGTAGAGGGTAACTATGGCTACACCTTC; CDR3 protein: CASSHAVEGNYGYTF
D gene: TRBD2; J gene: TRBJ2-7; V gene: TRBV9; clone size: .; CDR3 DNA: TGTGCCAGCAGCGTAGGGGGGACTAGCGGCTTCGACGAGCAGTACTTC; CDR3 protein: CASSVGGTSGFDEQYF
D gene: TRBD1; J gene: TRBJ1-1; V gene: TRBV28; clone size: .; CDR3 DNA: TGTGCCAGCAGTTTAGCCGGACAGGGACTGCCTGAAGCTTTCTTT; CDR3 protein: CASSLAGQGLPEAFF
D gene: TRBD1; J gene: TRBJ1-1; V gene: TRBV29-1; clone size: .; CDR3 DNA: TGCAGCGTGGCAGGGGGCGCGGGCACTGAAGCTTTCTTT; CDR3 protein: CSVAGGAGTEAFF
D gene: TRBD2; J gene: TRBJ2-3; V gene: TRBV5-4; clone size: .; CDR3 DNA: TGTGCCAGCAGCGACATTGGGCGGGGGGACCCCACAGATACGCAGTATTTT; CDR3 protein: CASSDIGRGDPTDTQYF
D gene: TRBD1; J gene: TRBJ2-7; V gene: TRBV29-1; clone size: .; CDR3 DNA: TGCAGCGTTGACTCAGGGACAGGGGGGCGTGAGCAGTACTTC; CDR3 protein: CSVDSGTGGREQYF
D gene: .; J gene: TRBJ1-1; V gene: TRBV6-5; clone size: many; CDR3 DNA: TGTGCCAGCAGTTACCGTGTGAACACTGAAGCTTTCTTT; CDR3 protein: CASSYRVNTEAFF
D gene: TRBD2; J gene: TRBJ2-1; V gene: TRBV27; clone size: .; CDR3 DNA: TGTGCCAGCAGTTTAGTCGGACTAGCGGGACGGGATGAGCAGTTCTTC; CDR3 protein: CASSLVGLAGRDEQFF
D gene: .; J gene: TRBJ2-7; V gene: TRBV4-2; clone size: once; CDR3 DNA: TGTGCCAGCAGCCTCGACAGGTCCCACTCCTACGAGCAGTACTTC; CDR3 protein: CASSLDRSHSYEQYF
D gene: TRBD1; J gene: TRBJ1-4; V gene: TRBV2; clone size: .; CDR3 DNA: TGTGCCAGCAGTGGACAGGGGGCGGTTAATGAAAAACTGTTTTTT; CDR3 protein: CASSGQGAVNEKLFF
D gene: .; J gene: TRBJ1-1; V gene: TRBV5-1; clone size: .; CDR3 DNA: TGCGCCAGCAGCTTTGAAGGGGTCCAGAACACTGAAGCTTTCTTT; CDR3 protein: CASSFEGVQNTEAFF
D gene: .; J gene: TRBJ1-3; V gene: TRBV4-1; clone size: .; CDR3 DNA: TGCGCCAGCGGAGGAGGGGCCGGAAACACCATATATTTT; CDR3 protein: CASGGGAGNTIYF
D gene: TRBD1; J gene: TRBJ2-7; V gene: TRBV11-2; clone size: .; CDR3 DNA: TGTGCCAGCAGCTTACCAACCGGGACAGGGGTATCCTACGAGCAGTACTTC; CDR3 protein: CASSLPTGTGVSYEQYF
D gene: TRBD2; J gene: TRBJ2-2; V gene: TRBV6-5; clone size: .; CDR3 DNA: TGTGCCAGCAGATCTTCGGGACTAGCGCGCGGGGAGCTGTTTTTT; CDR3 protein: CASRSSGLARGELFF
D gene: TRBD2; J gene: TRBJ2-1; V gene: TRBV5-1; clone size: .; CDR3 DNA: TGCGCCAGCAGCTTGGCGGGCGGGAGGCCCAATTACAATGAGCAGTTCTTC; CDR3 protein: CASSLAGGRPNYNEQFF
D gene: .; J gene: TRBJ1-2; V gene: TRBV28; clone size: .; CDR3 DNA: TGTGCCAGCGCCACGGAAACACAGCATGGCTACACCTTC; CDR3 protein: CASATETQHGYTF
D gene: TRBD1; J gene: TRBJ1-1; V gene: TRBV2; clone size: .; CDR3 DNA: TGTGCCAGCACCCAGGGGGCGTTTGCCGACCGGGGCACTGAAGCTTTCTTT; CDR3 protein: CASTQGAFADRGTEAFF
D gene: TRBD1; J gene: TRBJ1-1; V gene: TRBV5-1; clone size: .; CDR3 DNA: TGCGCCAGCAGCTCACCAGGGGGCGCAAACACTGAAGCTTTCTTT; CDR3 protein: CASSSPGGANTEAFF
D gene: .; J gene: TRBJ2-7; V gene: TRBV6-1; clone size: .; CDR3 DNA: TGTGCCAGCAGTTCAGGGATCCACGAGCAGTACTTC; CDR3 protein: CASSSGIHEQYF
D gene: .; J gene: TRBJ2-3; V gene: TRBV10-2; clone size: few; CDR3 DNA: TGCGCCAGCAGTGAGTTCCCGACAGATACGCAGTATTTT; CDR3 protein: CASSEFPTDTQYF
D gene: .; J gene: TRBJ2-5; V gene: TRBV6-4; clone size: .; CDR3 DNA: TGTGCCAGCAGGACGGGACATCAAGAGACCCAGTACTTC; CDR3 protein: CASRTGHQETQYF
D gene: .; J gene: TRBJ1-5; V gene: TRBV15; clone size: .; CDR3 DNA: TGTGCCACCAGCAGAGTCGGTTTCCAGCCCCAGCATTTT; CDR3 protein: CATSRVGFQPQHF
D gene: .; J gene: TRBJ2-7; V gene: TRBV27; clone size: .; CDR3 DNA: TGTGCCAGCAGTTTATCGGGCAGTGGCTACGAGCAGTACTTC; CDR3 protein: CASSLSGSGYEQYF
D gene: TRBD1; J gene: TRBJ1-1; V gene: TRBV28; clone size: .; CDR3 DNA: TGTGCCAGCAGTTTAAGGAGGGGGGACAGGGGGTTT; CDR3 protein: CASSLRRGDRGF
D gene: .; J gene: TRBJ1-3; V gene: TRBV28; clone size: once; CDR3 DNA: TGTGCCAGCAGTTTAGGCCAGGGAAGGGTATATTTT; CDR3 protein: CASSLGQGRVYF
D gene: .; J gene: TRBJ2-7; V gene: TRBV18; clone size: .; CDR3 DNA: TGTGCCAGCTCACCACCGCCAGGGAATCACTACGAGCAGTACTTC; CDR3 protein: CASSPPPGNHYEQYF
D gene: TRBD2; J gene: TRBJ2-1; V gene: TRBV28; clone size: .; CDR3 DNA: TGTGCCACCGTTCGGACTAGCGGGGTTTACAATGAGCAGTTCTTC; CDR3 protein: CATVRTSGVYNEQFF
D gene: TRBD2; J gene: TRBJ2-3; V gene: TRBV7-8; clone size: .; CDR3 DNA: TGTGCCAGCAGCCTAGACGATTTAGCGGGAGGGCACACAGATACGCAGTATTTT; CDR3 protein: CASSLDDLAGGHTDTQYF